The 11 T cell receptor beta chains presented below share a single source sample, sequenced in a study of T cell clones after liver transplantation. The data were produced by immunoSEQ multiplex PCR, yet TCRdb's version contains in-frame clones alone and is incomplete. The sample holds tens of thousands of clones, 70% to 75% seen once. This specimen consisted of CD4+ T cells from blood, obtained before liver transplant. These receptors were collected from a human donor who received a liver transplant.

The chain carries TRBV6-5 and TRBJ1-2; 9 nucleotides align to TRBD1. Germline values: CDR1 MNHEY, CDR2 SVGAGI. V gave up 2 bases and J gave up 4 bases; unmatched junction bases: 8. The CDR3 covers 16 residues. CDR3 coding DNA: TGTGCCAGCAGTTACGCAGGACAGGGGAAAGGCTATGGCTACACCTTC. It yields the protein CASSYAGQGKGYGYTF.

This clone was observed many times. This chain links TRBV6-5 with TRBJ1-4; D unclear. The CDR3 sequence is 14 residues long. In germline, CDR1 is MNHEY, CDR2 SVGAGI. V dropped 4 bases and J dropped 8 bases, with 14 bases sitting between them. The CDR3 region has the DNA TGTGCCAGCAGTTCCAGGTGGAGCGGGGAAAAACTGTTTTTT. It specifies CASSSRWSGEKLFF.

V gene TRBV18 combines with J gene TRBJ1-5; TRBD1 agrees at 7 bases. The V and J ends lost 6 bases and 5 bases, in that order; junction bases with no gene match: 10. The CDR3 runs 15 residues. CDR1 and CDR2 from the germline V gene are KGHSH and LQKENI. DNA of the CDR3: TGTGCCAGCTCTGCCGGGACAGACTTAGATCAGCCCCAGCATTTT. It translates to CASSAGTDLDQPQHF.

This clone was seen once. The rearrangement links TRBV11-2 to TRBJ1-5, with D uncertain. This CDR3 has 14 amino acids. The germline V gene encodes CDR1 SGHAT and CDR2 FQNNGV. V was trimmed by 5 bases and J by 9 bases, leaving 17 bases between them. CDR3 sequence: CASSTDKSVSPQHF. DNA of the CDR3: TGTGCCAGCAGCACCGACAAGAGTGTTTCGCCCCAGCATTTT.

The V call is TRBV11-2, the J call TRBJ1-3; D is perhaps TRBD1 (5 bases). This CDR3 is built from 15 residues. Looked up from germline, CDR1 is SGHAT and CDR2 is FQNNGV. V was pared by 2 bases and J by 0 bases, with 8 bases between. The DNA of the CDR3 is TGTGCCAGCAGCTTACGACAGCGCTCTGGAAACACCATATATTTT. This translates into CASSLRQRSGNTIYF.

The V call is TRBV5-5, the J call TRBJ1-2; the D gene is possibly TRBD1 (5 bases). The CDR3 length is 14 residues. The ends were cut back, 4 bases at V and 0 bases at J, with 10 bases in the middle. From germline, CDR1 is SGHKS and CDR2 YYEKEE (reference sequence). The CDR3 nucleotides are TGTGCCAGCAGCCCAGAGACAGCTAACTATGGCTACACCTTC. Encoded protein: CASSPETANYGYTF.

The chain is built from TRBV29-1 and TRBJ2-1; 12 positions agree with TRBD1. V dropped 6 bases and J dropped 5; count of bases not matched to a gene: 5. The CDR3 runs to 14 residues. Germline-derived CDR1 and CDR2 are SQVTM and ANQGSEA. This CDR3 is CSVGQGALNNEQFF. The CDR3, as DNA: TGCAGCGTGGGACAGGGGGCCCTAAACAATGAGCAGTTCTTC.

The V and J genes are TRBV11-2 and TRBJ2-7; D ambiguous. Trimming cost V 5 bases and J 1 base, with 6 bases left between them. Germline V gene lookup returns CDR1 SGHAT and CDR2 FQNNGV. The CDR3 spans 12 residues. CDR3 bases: TGTGCCAGCAGCCGGGTTTCCTACGAGCAGTACTTC. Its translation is CASSRVSYEQYF.

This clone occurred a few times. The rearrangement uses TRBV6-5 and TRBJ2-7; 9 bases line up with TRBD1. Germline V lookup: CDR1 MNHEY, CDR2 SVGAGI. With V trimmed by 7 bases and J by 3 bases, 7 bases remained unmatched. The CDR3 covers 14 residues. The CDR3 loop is CASTSGTGSYEQYF. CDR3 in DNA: TGTGCCAGCACCAGTGGGACAGGGAGCTACGAGCAGTACTTC.

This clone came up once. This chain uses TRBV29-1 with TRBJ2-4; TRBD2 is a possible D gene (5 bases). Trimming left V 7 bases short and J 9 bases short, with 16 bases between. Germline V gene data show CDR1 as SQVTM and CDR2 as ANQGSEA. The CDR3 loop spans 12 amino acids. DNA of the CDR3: TGCAGCGCTGGCCCCAAAGAGGGCATTCAGTACTTC. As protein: CSAGPKEGIQYF.

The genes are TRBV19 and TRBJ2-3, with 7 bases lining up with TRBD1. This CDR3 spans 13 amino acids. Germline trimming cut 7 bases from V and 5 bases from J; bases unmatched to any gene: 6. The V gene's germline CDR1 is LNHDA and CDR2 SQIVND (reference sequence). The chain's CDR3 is CASTGQSRDTQYF. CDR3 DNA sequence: TGTGCCAGTACGGGACAGAGCCGAGATACGCAGTATTTT.